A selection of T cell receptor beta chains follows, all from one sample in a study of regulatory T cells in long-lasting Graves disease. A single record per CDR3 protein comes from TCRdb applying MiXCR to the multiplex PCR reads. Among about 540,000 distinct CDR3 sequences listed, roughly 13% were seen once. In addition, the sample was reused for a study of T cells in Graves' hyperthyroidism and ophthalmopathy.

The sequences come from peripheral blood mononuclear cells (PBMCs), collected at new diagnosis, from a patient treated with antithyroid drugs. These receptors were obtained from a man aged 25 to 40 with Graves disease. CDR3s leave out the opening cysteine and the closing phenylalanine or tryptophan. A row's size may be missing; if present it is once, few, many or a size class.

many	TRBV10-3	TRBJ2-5	AISESQETQY
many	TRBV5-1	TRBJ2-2	ASSLGLAGVETGELF
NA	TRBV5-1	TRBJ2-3	ASSRSDADTQY
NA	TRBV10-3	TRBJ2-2	AIMSGRVGGELF
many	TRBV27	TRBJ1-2	ASSLSIRIRGGGYT
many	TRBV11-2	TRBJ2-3	ASSSPITRGTDTQY
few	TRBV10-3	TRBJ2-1	AISDSPGAFSYNEQF
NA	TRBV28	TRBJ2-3	ASSEYSWGTSSTDTQY
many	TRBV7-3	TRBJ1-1	ASSPDRESEAF
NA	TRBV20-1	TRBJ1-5	SARGGINQPQH
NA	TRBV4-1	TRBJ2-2	ASSQARGLGTGELF
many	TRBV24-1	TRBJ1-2	ATSDADTTRDLYGYT
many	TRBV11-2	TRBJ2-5	ASSLDRSASGETQY
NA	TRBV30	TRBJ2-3	AWSEGGADTQY
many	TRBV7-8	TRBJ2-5	ASSLTSGALLRETQY
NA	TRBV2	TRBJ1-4	ASTGDSEKLF
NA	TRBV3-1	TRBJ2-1	ASSQGASGEQF
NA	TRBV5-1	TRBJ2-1	ASSLRQGGTYNEQF
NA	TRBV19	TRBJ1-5	ASRSPGQGNQPQH
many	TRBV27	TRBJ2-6	ASRPGGAGANVLT
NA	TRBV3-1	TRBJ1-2	ASSQDIGGYT
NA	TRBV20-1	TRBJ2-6	SARDGPTGANVLT
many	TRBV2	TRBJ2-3	ASRVAGVSTDTQY
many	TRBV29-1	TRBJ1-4	SVPGRADEKLF
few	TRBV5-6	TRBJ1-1	ASSLFIGEGNTEAF
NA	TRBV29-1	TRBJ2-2	SVLGGSEAGELF
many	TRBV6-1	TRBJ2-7	ASRRGTYEQY
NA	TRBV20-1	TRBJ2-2	SAGGRGLAGNTGELF
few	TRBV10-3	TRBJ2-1	AISPAGVSEQF
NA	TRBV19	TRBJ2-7	ASSIGGFPTDEQY